The 23 T cell receptor beta chains presented below share a single source sample, sequenced in a study of blood T cell repertoires in COVID-19. Measured with immunoSEQ multiplex PCR; TCRdb has only the in-frame clones, and not every one. The sample shows about 380,000 clones, over 75% of them seen only once. The sample taken for sequencing was PBMCs or T cells enriched from blood (not recorded which). These receptors were taken from a man aged 25 to 40 who had recovered from COVID-19.

This chain connects TRBV19 to TRBJ1-4; 8 positions match TRBD1. The CDR3 spans 17 residues. The V gene end was trimmed by 2 bases and the J gene end by 5 bases; junction bases not matched to a gene: 10. From germline, CDR1 is LNHDA and CDR2 SQIVND (reference sequence). The DNA for the CDR3 is TGTGCCAGTAGTATAAAGTTGGGGACAGGTTGGAATGAAAAACTGTTTTTT. It encodes CASSIKLGTGWNEKLFF.

The chain combines TRBV10-3 with TRBJ1-2; D uncertain. Deletions cut 3 bases from V and 4 bases from J, with 12 bases between. This CDR3 comprises 14 residues. Looked up from germline, CDR1 is ENHRY and CDR2 is SYGVKD. The CDR3 sequence: CAISDVAAVYGYTF. For the CDR3, the DNA is TGTGCCATCAGTGACGTGGCGGCAGTCTATGGCTACACCTTC.

V is TRBV30 and J is TRBJ1-4, with D maybe TRBD1 (5 bases). The CDR3 is 14 amino acids. Trimming left V 3 bases short and J 7 bases short, with 15 bases between. CDR1 and CDR2 (germline): GTSNPN, SVGIG (reference sequence). The CDR3 coding sequence is TGTGCCTGGAGCGGAGGGGCCACCCCTGAAAAACTGTTTTTT. Residues: CAWSGGATPEKLFF.

This clone came up once. The V call is TRBV25-1, the J call TRBJ1-2; 8 bases agree with TRBD1. Germline V gene sequence: CDR1 MGHDK, CDR2 SYGVNS. J was trimmed by 5 bases and V by 2 bases; bases with no gene match: 7. The CDR3 is 15 residues long. For the CDR3, the DNA is TGTGCCAGCAGTGAACAGGGGGCGTATAAATATGGCTACACCTTC. The encoded protein is CASSEQGAYKYGYTF.

V is TRBV5-4 and J is TRBJ2-6; maybe TRBD1 (5 bases). Germline V gene sequence: CDR1 SGHNT, CDR2 YYREEE (reference sequence). V lost 2 bases and J 1 base, leaving 10 bases between the germline ends. This CDR3 region has 16 residues. The CDR3, as DNA: TGTGCCAGCAGCTTAAAAGGGGTATCTGGGGCCAACGTCCTGACTTTC. This gives the protein CASSLKGVSGANVLTF.

The rearrangement joins TRBV7-9 to TRBJ2-6, with unresolved D. Per germline, CDR1 SEHNR and CDR2 FQNEAQ (reference sequence). CDR3 length equals 15 residues. Trimming left V 1 base short and J 2 bases short, with 6 bases between. CDR3 loop: CASSLGQAGANVLTF. CDR3 coding DNA: TGTGCCAGCAGCTTAGGGCAGGCTGGGGCCAACGTCCTGACTTTC.

The J gene is TRBJ1-6, the V gene TRBV4-1; the match to TRBD1 covers 8 bases. V lost 3 bases and J lost 6; bases outside the gene matches: 1. Germline V lookup: CDR1 MGHRA, CDR2 YSYEKL. CDR3 length: 14 residues. CDR3 loop: CASSHTGGNSPLHF. CDR3 nucleotides: TGCGCCAGCAGCCATACAGGGGGTAATTCACCCCTCCACTTT.

The V and J genes are TRBV3-1 (or the pseudogene TRBV3-2) and TRBJ2-1; D possibly corresponds to TRBD2 (7 bases). The CDR3 consists of 16 residues. Germline V lookup: CDR1 LGHDT, CDR2 YNNKEL (reference sequence). V lost 6 bases and J 9 bases, leaving 24 bases between the germline ends. The DNA for the CDR3 is TGTGCCAGCAGTGGCGGTGCGGGGGCCCGAGGGGGTGAGCAGTTCTTC. Translated: CASSGGAGARGGEQFF.

The CDR3 sequence: CASSLDRVNEKLFF. The CDR3 bases are TGTGCCAGCTCACTGGACAGGGTCAATGAAAAACTGTTTTTT. The genes are TRBV18 and TRBJ1-4; 8 positions agree with TRBD1. The CDR3 consists of 14 residues. The V segment lost 4 bases and the J segment 5 bases; nucleotides outside the gene matches: 3. Germline CDR1 is KGHSH and CDR2 is LQKENI. The whole variable domain, remainder taken from reference TRBV18 and TRBJ1-4, is NAGVMQNPRHLVRRRGQEARLRCSPMKGHSHVYWYRQLPEEGLKFMVYLQKENIIDESGMPKERFSAEFPKEGPSILRIQQVVRGDSAAYFCASSLDRVNEKLFFGSGTQLSVL.

This clone was counted a single time. This sequence joins TRBV12-3 or TRBV12-4 and TRBJ2-1; D gene uncertain. This CDR3 is 12 amino acids long. Trimming cost V 3 bases and J 10 bases, with 10 bases left between them. The CDR3 region is CASSFVVREQFF. The CDR3 region has the DNA TGTGCCAGCAGTTTTGTCGTGCGGGAGCAGTTCTTC.

The chain recombines TRBV4-1 with TRBJ1-1, with 7 bases aligning to TRBD1. Germline V CDR1 and CDR2: MGHRA, YSYEKL. This CDR3 comprises 15 residues. Unmatched junction bases numbered 7, after V lost 3 bases and J lost 3 bases. The CDR3 DNA reads TGCGCCAGCAGCCACCCCAGGGGGGAAGACACTGAAGCTTTCTTT. Translating gives CASSHPRGEDTEAFF.

This chain joins TRBV2 and TRBJ1-1, with D tentatively TRBD1 (5 bases). V dropped 4 bases and J dropped 1 base, with 10 bases sitting between them. Germline CDR1 is SNHLY and CDR2 is FYNNEI. CDR3 length: 14 amino acids. CDR3 sequence: CASSVEQGNTEAFF. The CDR3 DNA reads as TGTGCCAGCAGTGTAGAGCAGGGGAACACTGAAGCTTTCTTT.

This clone appeared a single time. V gene TRBV4-3 combines with J gene TRBJ2-7; 7 bases align to TRBD2. This CDR3 comprises 16 residues. Losses at the gene ends were 0 bases for V and 3 bases for J; bases not matched to a gene: 8. Per germline, CDR1 LGHNA and CDR2 YSLEER. For the CDR3, the DNA is TGCGCCAGCAGCCAAGATCAAAGCGGGGAGCTCTACGAGCAGTACTTC. Protein sequence: CASSQDQSGELYEQYF.

The rearrangement links TRBV3-1 (or the pseudogene TRBV3-2) to TRBJ2-1; D might be TRBD2 (6 bases). This CDR3 region has 15 residues. Germline V gene sequence: CDR1 LGHDT, CDR2 YNNKEL (reference sequence). Trimming cost V 1 base and J 4 bases, with 11 bases left between them. In DNA form, the CDR3 reads TGTGCCAGCAGCCAAGTAACTAGCCCTTACAATGAGCAGTTCTTC. It yields the protein CASSQVTSPYNEQFF.

V gene TRBV5-1 combines with J gene TRBJ2-5, with a possible D match to TRBD1 (7 bases). The CDR3 has 17 amino acids. V was cut by 4 bases and J by 2 bases, with 21 bases left in between. CDR1 and CDR2 from the germline V gene are SGHRS and YFSETQ. CDR3 sequence (DNA): TGCGCCAGCAGCCCCCGGGCCGCGGGACAGAATCAAGAGACCCAGTACTTC. This codes for CASSPRAAGQNQETQYF.

This rearrangement joins TRBV11-3 to TRBJ2-1; the match to TRBD1 covers 10 bases. Trimming removed 0 bases from V and 9 bases from J; junction bases left unmatched: 8. This CDR3 is built from 16 residues. Germline loops: CDR1 SGHNT, CDR2 YENEEA. CDR3 sequence reads: CASSLDHGTGESEQFF. The CDR3 DNA sequence: TGTGCCAGCAGCTTAGATCACGGGACAGGGGAAAGTGAGCAGTTCTTC.

This chain connects TRBV7-8 to TRBJ1-2, with 8 bases aligning to TRBD1. With V trimmed by 4 bases and J by 3 bases, 13 bases remained unmatched. There are 17 residues in the CDR3. The germline V gene has CDR1 SGHVS and CDR2 FQNEAQ. The CDR3 loop reads CASSWNPPGQAYYGYTF. The CDR3 region has the DNA TGTGCCAGCAGCTGGAATCCTCCGGGACAGGCCTACTATGGCTACACCTTC.

The gene calls are TRBV19 and TRBJ1-1; tentatively, D is TRBD1 (5 bases). V was shortened by 7 bases and J by 4 bases, with 16 bases between the two germline ends. Germline CDR1 and CDR2: LNHDA and SQIVND (reference sequence). The CDR3 sequence is 14 residues long. The CDR3 region has the DNA TGTGCCAGTACCGACAGCCAGGTTTTCACTGAAGCTTTCTTT. This encodes CASTDSQVFTEAFF.

This clone has a handful of counts. This sequence joins TRBV27 and TRBJ1-5; D is unclear. The V end was cut by 4 bases, the J end by 13 bases, with 11 bases between. The CDR3 sequence is 11 residues long. The germline CDR1 and CDR2 sequences are MNHEY and SMNVEV (reference sequence). CDR3 protein: CASSSGIRQHF. The CDR3 bases are TGTGCCAGCAGTTCCGGGATCCGACAGCATTTT.

V and J are TRBV3-1 (or the pseudogene TRBV3-2) and TRBJ1-1; D possibly corresponds to TRBD1 (6 bases). With 5 bases removed from V and 11 bases from J, the gap between germline ends came to 15 bases. Per the germline V gene, CDR1 is LGHDT and CDR2 is YNNKEL (reference sequence). This CDR3 comprises 12 residues. The CDR3 here is CASSVRGGAAFF. CDR3 in DNA: TGTGCCAGCAGCGTTAGAGGGGGGGCGGCTTTCTTT.

The gene calls are TRBV3-1 (or the pseudogene TRBV3-2) and TRBJ2-7; 7 bases map to TRBD2. The CDR3 contains 16 residues. V trimming: 0 bases; J trimming: 2 bases; junction bases outside the gene matches: 7. Germline-derived CDR1 and CDR2 are LGHDT and YNNKEL (reference sequence). CDR3 protein: CASSQDSAGLAYEQYF. The CDR3 nucleotides read TGTGCCAGCAGCCAAGACTCAGCGGGGTTAGCCTACGAGCAGTACTTC.

This chain links TRBV5-1 with TRBJ2-7; 13 nucleotides line up with TRBD2. This CDR3 is 16 amino acids long. Trimming took 3 bases from V and 5 from J; bases not matched to a gene: 8. Germline V gene data show CDR1 as SGHRS and CDR2 as YFSETQ. As DNA, the CDR3 is TGCGCCAGCAGCTCCCTGACTAGCGGGGGGATAAACGAGCAGTACTTC. Its translation: CASSSLTSGGINEQYF.

The DNA for the CDR3 is TGCGCCAGCAGCCAAGAGGGGACTAGCATAGAGACCCAGTACTTC. It encodes CASSQEGTSIETQYF. This chain uses TRBV4-1 with TRBJ2-5; 9 positions match TRBD2. The CDR3 runs to 15 residues. Trimming cost V 0 bases and J 4 bases; bases outside gene matches: 3. Germline V gives CDR1 MGHRA, CDR2 YSYEKL.